Below, 26 T cell receptor beta chains from the same sample are listed, as sequenced in a study of blood T cells in healthy people across ages. Sample-barcoded 5' priming and a J-beta primer mix drove a second PCR of 7 to 11 cycles. TCRdb called the 5' RACE reads again in MiXCR, with one record for every CDR3 protein. The sample holds about 750,000 distinct CDR3 sequences; roughly 50% are singletons and the top ten take under 50%. Sequencing was done on a sample of blood. Every receptor here comes from a man aged 80 or over in good health.

This clonotype appeared a few times. The chain is built from TRBV9 and TRBJ2-3; possibly TRBD2 for D (5 bases). The germline gives CDR1 SGDLS, CDR2 YYNGEE. V was clipped by 0 bases and J by 0 bases, with 11 bases between them. The CDR3 is 16 amino acids. The CDR3 nucleotides are TGTGCCAGCAGCGTAGGACACGGAGGAAGCACAGATACGCAGTATTTT. Translated: CASSVGHGGSTDTQYF.

The CDR3 loop reads CASSHLDNSNYGYTF. The DNA of the CDR3 is TGTGCCAGCAGCCATCTAGACAACTCTAACTATGGCTACACCTTC. The chain combines TRBV14 with TRBJ1-2; D unresolved. The V gene lost 3 bases and the J gene lost 0 bases, with 11 bases spanning the gap. The CDR3 length is 15 residues. Per the germline V gene, CDR1 is SGHDN and CDR2 is FVKESK. The full variable domain, in which reference TRBV14 and TRBJ1-2 provide the parts outside the CDR3, is EAGVTQFPSHSVIEKGQTVTLRCDPISGHDNLYWYRRVMGKEIKFLLHFVKESKQDESGMPNNRFLAERTGGTYSTLKVQPAELEDSGVYFCASSHLDNSNYGYTFGSGTRLTVV.

The chain uses TRBV29-1 and TRBJ2-1; D not resolved. The better agreement between TRBJ2-7 and the DNA end casts doubt on the J call. The CDR3 loop spans 11 amino acids. The germline V gene has CDR1 SQVTM and CDR2 ANQGSEA. This CDR3 reads CSAWIYNEQYF. DNA of the CDR3: TGCAGCGCGTGGATTTACAATGAGCAGTACTTC.

This chain uses TRBV24-1 with TRBJ2-7; 10 bases agree with TRBD1. Losses at the gene ends were 5 bases for V and 5 bases for J; bases not matched to a gene: 8. Germline V gene lookup returns CDR1 KGHDR and CDR2 SFDVKD. This CDR3 contains 15 residues. The CDR3 sequence: CATSGDRDRGHEQYF. In DNA form, the CDR3 reads TGTGCCACCAGTGGGGACCGGGACAGGGGCCACGAGCAGTACTTC.

The rearrangement uses TRBV29-1 and TRBJ2-1; 12 bases match TRBD2. Matching the DNA end better, TRBJ2-7 makes the J call doubtful. The CDR3 spans 15 residues. From germline, CDR1 is SQVTM and CDR2 ANQGSEA. The CDR3 here is CSVGLTSGRMNEQYF. The DNA of the CDR3 is TGCAGCGTTGGCCTGACTAGCGGGAGAATGAATGAGCAGTACTTC.

This chain uses TRBV18 with TRBJ1-2, with 8 bases aligning to TRBD1. The CDR3 contains 14 residues. Looked up from germline, CDR1 is KGHSH and CDR2 is LQKENI. V trimming: 9 bases; J trimming: 8 bases; junction bases outside the gene matches: 14. The CDR3 coding sequence is TGTGCCAGATCGGTCGACAGGGGTGGCTACGGCTACACCTTC. Protein product: CARSVDRGGYGYTF.

This chain joins TRBV2 and TRBJ2-2; TRBD1 agrees at 7 bases. The CDR3 extends over 15 amino acids. V lost 4 bases, J lost 2 bases, and 4 bases stayed unmatched. Germline-derived CDR1 and CDR2 are SNHLY and FYNNEI. The CDR3 DNA is TGTGCCAGCAGTGGACAGGGCCTAAACACCGGGGAGCTGTTTTTT. Translating gives CASSGQGLNTGELFF.

V gene TRBV7-6 combines with J gene TRBJ1-1; D unresolved. This CDR3 is 16 amino acids long. Germline values: CDR1 SGHVS, CDR2 FNYEAQ. V dropped 2 bases and J dropped 1 base, with 14 bases sitting between them. The CDR3 DNA follows: TGTGCCAGCAGCTTAACTCACCCGGGCGGGAACACTGAAGCTTTCTTT. Amino acids: CASSLTHPGGNTEAFF.

As regards this clonotype: A much more abundant neighbour one base away suggests this may be a read error. This chain connects TRBV5-5 to TRBJ2-3; 7 bases agree with TRBD2. CDR1 and CDR2 (germline): SGHKS, YYEKEE (reference sequence). J gave up 6 bases and V 3 bases, and 4 bases lay outside the gene matches. This CDR3 region has 13 residues. CDR3 loop: CASSSDGRDTQYF. DNA of the CDR3: TGTGCCAGCAGCTCAGACGGGAGGGATACGCAGTATTTT.

This clonotype was observed a handful of times. The chain combines TRBV4-2 with TRBJ2-3; TRBD2 aligns across 9 bases. Unmatched junction bases numbered 10, after V lost 2 bases and J lost 4 bases. This CDR3 has 17 residues. Germline V lookup: CDR1 LGHNA, CDR2 YNFKEQ. The CDR3 loop is CASSQTGSGRTADTQYF. CDR3 bases: TGTGCCAGCAGCCAAACGGGGAGCGGGAGGACGGCAGATACGCAGTATTTT.

The rearrangement joins TRBV7-2 to TRBJ1-3; tentative D call: TRBD1 (5 bases). Trimming cost V 1 base and J 0 bases, with 10 bases left between them. The CDR3 consists of 16 residues. Germline-derived CDR1 and CDR2 are SGHTA and FQGNSA. The CDR3 loop reads CASSLVRAASGNTIYF. DNA for the CDR3: TGTGCCAGCAGCTTAGTCAGGGCCGCCTCTGGAAACACCATATATTTT.

CDR3 region: CASSAGNRGSTDTQYF. The DNA of the CDR3 is TGTGCCAGCAGCGCTGGGAACAGGGGAAGCACAGATACGCAGTATTTT. The rearrangement links TRBV7-9 to TRBJ2-3; 7 positions agree with TRBD1. The length of the CDR3 is 16 residues. The J segment lost 0 bases and the V segment lost 5 bases, leaving 8 bases of the junction unmatched. Germline V gene data show CDR1 as SEHNR and CDR2 as FQNEAQ (reference sequence).

The chain is built from TRBV7-2 and TRBJ2-7, with no clear D. Trimming took off 5 bases at V and 3 bases at J, with 11 bases between the two ends. Per the germline V gene, CDR1 is SGHTA and CDR2 is FQGNSA. The CDR3 is 13 residues long. The CDR3 DNA reads TGTGCCAGCAGCCAAGGTCCGGGCTACGAGCAGTACTTC. This encodes CASSQGPGYEQYF.

The sample holds a few counts of this clonotype. The chain joins TRBV2 to TRBJ2-1, with 8 positions matching TRBD2. Germline V gene sequence: CDR1 SNHLY, CDR2 FYNNEI. J was trimmed by 7 bases and V by 10 bases; bases with no gene match: 12. The CDR3 runs to 14 residues. This CDR3 reads CATQSGLVENEQFF. DNA for the CDR3: TGTGCCACCCAATCGGGACTAGTCGAAAATGAGCAGTTCTTC.

The chain uses TRBV20-1 and TRBJ2-1; D gene ambiguous. V was cut by 5 bases and J by 0 bases, with 11 bases left in between. The germline gives CDR1 DFQATT, CDR2 SNEGSKA (reference sequence). The CDR3 is 14 amino acids. The CDR3 sequence: CSADDWSSYNEQFF. Here the CDR3 DNA reads TGCAGTGCTGACGACTGGAGCTCCTACAATGAGCAGTTCTTC.

This clonotype is a singleton in its sample. The chain joins TRBV28 to TRBJ2-3; TRBD2 aligns across 9 bases. Unmatched junction bases numbered 9, after V lost 3 bases and J lost 2 bases. The CDR3 sequence is 17 residues long. Germline V gives CDR1 MDHEN, CDR2 SYDVKM. CDR3 region: CASSLSGAGGDTDTQYF. DNA for the CDR3: TGTGCCAGCAGTTTGTCGGGGGCGGGAGGGGACACAGATACGCAGTATTTT.

The chain combines TRBV10-3 with TRBJ2-5, with D perhaps matching TRBD1 or TRBD2 (5 bases each). The J call is uncertain, as TRBJ2-7 better fits the DNA end. The germline V gene has CDR1 ENHRY and CDR2 SYGVKD. This CDR3 is 18 amino acids long. As DNA, the CDR3 is TGTGCCATCAGTGAGGGGGCTCCGGGATCCAGACCCTTATACGAGCAGTACTTC. As protein: CAISEGAPGSRPLYEQYF.

The genes are TRBV5-1 and TRBJ1-1; D unclear. The germline V gene has CDR1 SGHRS and CDR2 YFSETQ. The CDR3 has 15 residues. The germline V and J ends were trimmed by 4 bases and 4 bases, with 17 bases remaining between them. CDR3 sequence (DNA): TGCGCCAGCAGCCCGCCCCGGGCCCTAGGCACTGAAGCTTTCTTT. It encodes CASSPPRALGTEAFF. Variable domain in full (rest from reference TRBV5-1 and TRBJ1-1): KAGVTQTPRYLIKTRGQQVTLSCSPISGHRSVSWYQQTPGQGLQFLFEYFSETQRNKGNFPGRFSGRQFSNSRSEMNVSTLELGDSALYLCASSPPRALGTEAFFGQGTRLTVV.

V gene TRBV7-2 combines with J gene TRBJ2-3; perhaps TRBD2 as D (6 bases). Trimming took off 3 bases at V and 0 bases at J, with 10 bases between the two ends. Germline assignment: CDR1 SGHTA and CDR2 FQGNSA. The CDR3 covers 15 residues. CDR3 coding DNA: TGTGCCAGCAGCTTTCCACGGGGGAGCACAGATACGCAGTATTTT. It specifies CASSFPRGSTDTQYF.

The V call is TRBV7-9, the J call TRBJ1-4, with D perhaps TRBD1 (5 bases). The V and J ends lost 1 base and 3 bases respectively, with 12 bases between them. The CDR3 has 16 amino acids. CDR1 is SEHNR and CDR2 is FQNEAQ in the germline V gene (reference sequence). The DNA of the CDR3 is TGTGCCAGCAGCTTAGTTCTCGGCAGGGCTAATGAAAAACTGTTTTTT. Protein: CASSLVLGRANEKLFF.

The V and J genes are TRBV6-1 and TRBJ2-5; 7 bases match TRBD1. Trimming cost V 8 bases and J 4 bases; bases outside gene matches: 22. Germline V gene sequence: CDR1 MNHNS, CDR2 SASEGT. This CDR3 has 18 amino acids. Written as DNA, the CDR3 is TGTGCCAGCCGTCTAACACCTACCCACAGGGGTGGGGGAGAGACCCAGTACTTC. As protein: CASRLTPTHRGGGETQYF.

V and J are TRBV2 and TRBJ2-1; 8 positions agree with TRBD2. The DNA matches TRBJ2-7 better at its end, which makes the J call doubtful. Germline V gene lookup returns CDR1 SNHLY and CDR2 FYNNEI. CDR3 length: 15 residues. The CDR3 DNA reads TGTGCCAGCACTGTGGGGCTAGCGGGCTACAATGAGCAGTACTTC. Translated: CASTVGLAGYNEQYF.

The DNA of the CDR3 is TGTGCCAGCAGCCGACGGGGGAGGAATGAGCAGTTCTTC. It codes for CASSRRGRNEQFF. The chain employs TRBV7-2 and TRBJ2-1; tentative D call: TRBD2 (6 bases). This CDR3 spans 13 amino acids. Germline V gene data show CDR1 as SGHTA and CDR2 as FQGNSA. The V end lost 5 bases, the J end lost 7 bases, and 12 bases lay between the germline ends.

The chain joins TRBV29-1 to TRBJ1-1; D is undetermined. CDR1 and CDR2 from the germline V gene are SQVTM and ANQGSEA. The CDR3 consists of 12 residues. Trimming removed 3 bases from V and 4 bases from J, with 9 bases in between. The CDR3 here is CSVEERGTEAFF. DNA of the CDR3: TGCAGCGTTGAGGAGAGAGGCACTGAAGCTTTCTTT.

This chain uses TRBV7-2 with TRBJ1-1; D unclear. This CDR3 has 14 amino acids. Germline V gives CDR1 SGHTA, CDR2 FQGNSA. Trimming stripped 2 bases from V and 1 base from J, with 8 bases between. The CDR3 bases are TGTGCCAGCAGCTTAAGATTGAAGAACACTGAAGCTTTCTTT. Its translation: CASSLRLKNTEAFF.

This clonotype was detected a few times. The V call is TRBV27, the J call TRBJ2-1; D uncertain. The CDR3 consists of 15 residues. The ends were cut back, 4 bases at V and 0 bases at J, with 10 bases in the middle. CDR1 and CDR2 from the germline V gene are MNHEY and SMNVEV (reference sequence). The CDR3 DNA follows: TGTGCCAGCAGTTCCTCCCCCAGCTCCTACAATGAGCAGTTCTTC. It is translated as CASSSSPSSYNEQFF.